A single T cell receptor (beta chain) is shown here with its context. This receptor's antigen is unknown. Base qualities are not at hand, and no much larger clone is one base apart. Library creation used the immunoSEQ multiplex PCR assay. Regarding the original processing steps: To diagnose cytomegalovirus status from the catalog of TCR beta chain sequences, a statistical classification framework was built. TCRdb limited this immuneACCESS table to in-frame rearrangements with V and J called. A share of clones is missing; checked studies link under half to unresolved V genes, and the rest is unexplained. From that table come the V and J calls and clone size; the DNA was used to work out D and trimming. Counted in this sample were around 130,000 clones; around 92% of them appeared once. The top ten constitute around 3.5% of the sample. These data come from a study of cytomegalovirus exposure and HLA in healthy donors (dated by TCRdb to 2016 to 2017). Broadly, across the study: According to a later analysis, the approximately 120 validation repertoires were produced on the same platform as the approximately 690 repertoires of the first cohort. A separate validation cohort of over 95 different subjects was used in addition to the roughly 720-subject first cohort. To predict cytomegalovirus infection status, the study brought together high-throughput TCR immunosequencing, statistical association of individual TCRs with disease status, and machine learning. The study aimed to test whether signatures of past pathogen exposure could be identified by cataloging public T cell receptors.

For CDR1 and CDR2, the germline V gene lists MNHEY and SVGAGI. Cut back by 0 bases and 3 bases, the V and J ends lie 9 bases apart. The cysteine opens and the phenylalanine closes a CDR3 of 14 amino acids. The entry retains the CDR3 DNA only, 42 bases that are in frame from base 1. Overall study outcomes, separate from this receptor: The study listed 164 TCR beta chains as associated with cytomegalovirus. A later analysis had no HLA typing for the validation cohort, so co-occurrence there was scored across all 130 or so repertoires. The authors suggested that the approach could potentially be extended to other disease states and immunological phenotypes. Of the cluster scores, 94% were above 0 in a later analysis, which found that TCRs clustered in the first cohort also tended to co-occur in the 110 or so validation repertoires. In vitro tests confirmed that a few of the cytomegalovirus-associated TCR beta chains recognize cytomegalovirus antigens. The classifier was reported to diagnose cytomegalovirus status with high specificity and sensitivity in both the original and validation cohorts. Most TCR sequences were seen in very few donors, while some public TCRs were found in many individuals.

The donors belonged to the validation cohort of about 120 subjects, which was separate from the 666-subject first cohort. This chain is built from TRBV6-5 and TRBJ2-7; the D gene cannot be named for sure. The specimen was PBMCs. The source of this sequence is a man aged 25-45 years in good health and CMV-seronegative. The CDR3 in this case is CASSYSPGYYEQYF. The DNA reads as follows: TGTGCCAGCAGTTACTCGCCAGGCTACTACGAGCAGTACTTC.